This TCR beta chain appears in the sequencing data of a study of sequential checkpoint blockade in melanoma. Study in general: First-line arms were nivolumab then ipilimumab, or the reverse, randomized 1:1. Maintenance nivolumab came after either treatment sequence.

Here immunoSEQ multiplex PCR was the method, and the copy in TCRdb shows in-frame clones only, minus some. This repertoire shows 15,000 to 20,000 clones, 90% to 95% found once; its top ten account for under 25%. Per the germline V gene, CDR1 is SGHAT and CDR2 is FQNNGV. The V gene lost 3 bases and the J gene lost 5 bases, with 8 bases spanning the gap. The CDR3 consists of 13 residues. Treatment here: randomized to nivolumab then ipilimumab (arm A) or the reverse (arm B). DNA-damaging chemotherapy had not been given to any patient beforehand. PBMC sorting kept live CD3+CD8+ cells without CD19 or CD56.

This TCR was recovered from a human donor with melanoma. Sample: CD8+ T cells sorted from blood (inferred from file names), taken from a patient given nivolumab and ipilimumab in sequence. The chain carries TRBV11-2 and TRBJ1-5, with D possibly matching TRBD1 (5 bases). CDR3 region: CASSFDSYQPQHF. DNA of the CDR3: TGTGCCAGCAGCTTTGACAGTTATCAGCCCCAGCATTTT. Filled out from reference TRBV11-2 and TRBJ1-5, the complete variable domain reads EAGVAQSPRYKIIEKRQSVAFWCNPISGHATLYWYQQILGQGPKLLIQFQNNGVVDDSQLPKDRFSAERLKGVDSTLKIQPAKLEDSAVYLCASSFDSYQPQHFGDGTRLSIL.